The 25 T cell receptor beta chains in this list originate from one sample, sequenced in a study of T cell changes during pregnancy in multiple sclerosis. Some clones are missing from TCRdb's copy, which holds only in-frame ones; the method was immunoSEQ multiplex PCR. Among 60,000 to 85,000 clones listed, just under 95% were seen once. The specimen was peripheral blood, collected after pregnancy. Receptors were obtained from a female donor in good health, enrolled as a control in a pregnancy study.

The rearrangement joins TRBV15 to TRBJ2-1, with D possibly being TRBD1 (5 bases). Germline values: CDR1 LNHNV, CDR2 YYDKDF (reference sequence). This CDR3 contains 15 residues. V lost 3 bases, J lost 2 bases, and 11 bases lay in between. The CDR3 coding sequence is TGTGCCACCAGCAGGGCGGCAGGGACCTACAATGAGCAGTTCTTC. The encoded protein is CATSRAAGTYNEQFF. Filled out from reference TRBV15 and TRBJ2-1, the complete variable domain reads DAMVIQNPRYQVTQFGKPVTLSCSQTLNHNVMYWYQQKSSQAPKLLFHYYDKDFNNEADTPDNFQSRRPNTSFCFLDIRSPGLGDTAMYLCATSRAAGTYNEQFFGPGTRLTVL.

The chain carries TRBV9 and TRBJ2-2, with TRBD1 identical over 7 bases. This CDR3 contains 15 residues. The V gene end was trimmed by 4 bases and the J gene end by 8 bases; junction bases not matched to a gene: 11. CDR1 and CDR2 (germline): SGDLS, YYNGEE. Here the CDR3 DNA reads TGTGCCAGCAGCCCACGTCGACAGGGCGGTGGGGAGCTGTTTTTT. As protein: CASSPRRQGGGELFF.

This chain uses TRBV27 with TRBJ2-3; no clear D. V gave up 8 bases and J gave up 4 bases, with 7 bases separating them. The CDR3 runs to 11 residues. Germline lookup yields CDR1 MNHEY and CDR2 SMNVEV (reference sequence). The CDR3 DNA reads as TGTGCCAGCCTCGCGGCAGATACGCAGTATTTT. It yields the protein CASLAADTQYF.

This clone appeared once. The chain employs TRBV5-6 and TRBJ1-4, with TRBD1 matching 9 bases. J lost 8 bases, V lost 3 bases, and 11 bases had no gene match. Germline CDR1 reads SGHDT; CDR2 reads YYEEEE. The CDR3 totals 16 residues. The CDR3 loop is CASSYYTGGFREKLFF. In DNA form, the CDR3 reads TGTGCCAGCAGCTACTATACAGGGGGCTTTCGAGAAAAACTGTTTTTT.

With respect to this clone: Other DNA sequences from this sample encode an identical CDR3 as well. This chain uses TRBV4-2 with TRBJ2-5, with 14 bases lining up with TRBD2. Trimming at V came to 1 base and at J to 2 bases, leaving 0 bases not matched to a gene. From germline, CDR1 is LGHNA and CDR2 YNFKEQ. The CDR3 extends over 16 amino acids. CDR3 sequence reads: CASSQGLAGGQETQYF. The CDR3 region has the DNA TGTGCCAGCAGCCAAGGACTAGCGGGGGGGCAAGAGACCCAGTACTTC.

V usage is TRBV19 and J usage is TRBJ1-3; weak D call: TRBD1 (6 bases). Germline V lookup: CDR1 LNHDA, CDR2 SQIVND (reference sequence). V was shortened by 1 base and J by 1 base, with 14 bases between the two germline ends. The CDR3 loop spans 17 amino acids. This CDR3 is CASSIATTGPSGNTIYF. CDR3 bases: TGTGCCAGTAGTATAGCAACGACAGGCCCGTCTGGAAACACCATATATTTT.

The rearrangement joins TRBV27 to TRBJ2-7, with 9 bases matching TRBD2. With 6 bases clipped from V and 4 bases from J, the junction kept 7 bases outside the gene matches. This CDR3 contains 14 residues. In germline, CDR1 is MNHEY, CDR2 SMNVEV (reference sequence). The CDR3 region has the DNA TGTGCCAGCAGCCCCCTTAGCGGGAGTTACGAGCAGTACTTC. It specifies CASSPLSGSYEQYF.

As concerns this clone: This same CDR3 is encoded by further DNA sequences in the sample. CDR3 nucleotides: TGCGCCAGCAGCTTGGGCGGGGTGCGGGAGACCCAGTACTTC. Translated, it gives CASSLGGVRETQYF. This chain uses TRBV5-1 with TRBJ2-5, with D possibly matching TRBD2 (6 bases). The CDR3 is made up of 14 amino acids. V lost 0 bases, J lost 5 bases, and 11 bases lay in between. Looked up from germline, CDR1 is SGHRS and CDR2 is YFSETQ.

In DNA, the CDR3 is TGTGCCTGGAGTACCCCGGGACAGGGCTCTTACGAGCAGTACTTC. It is translated as CAWSTPGQGSYEQYF. The chain has TRBV30 and TRBJ2-7; 9 bases match TRBD1. Unmatched junction bases numbered 9, after V lost 2 bases and J lost 4 bases. CDR1 is GTSNPN and CDR2 is SVGIG in the germline V gene (reference sequence). The CDR3 is 15 residues long.

The chain recombines TRBV19 with TRBJ2-1; D is possibly TRBD2 (5 bases). CDR1 is LNHDA and CDR2 is SQIVND in the germline V gene (reference sequence). This CDR3 is built from 15 residues. V lost 6 bases and J 4 bases, leaving 16 bases between the germline ends. The CDR3 coding sequence is TGTGCCAGTAGGCCAAGCGGAGATGCTTACAATGAGCAGTTCTTC. Amino acid sequence: CASRPSGDAYNEQFF.

This clone was found once. This chain connects TRBV27 to TRBJ2-1; 11 bases are a match to TRBD2. Trimming removed 0 bases from V and 7 bases from J; junction bases left unmatched: 5. Per germline, CDR1 MNHEY and CDR2 SMNVEV (reference sequence). This CDR3 region has 16 residues. CDR3 in amino acids: CASSLSQIAGGNEQFF. As DNA, the CDR3 is TGTGCCAGCAGTTTATCCCAAATAGCGGGGGGGAATGAGCAGTTCTTC.

A few counts support this clone. The chain carries TRBV11-2 and TRBJ1-4, with 10 nucleotides matching TRBD1. The ends lost 3 bases at V and 8 bases at J; junction bases unmatched: 12. The CDR3 covers 17 residues. Per the germline V gene, CDR1 is SGHAT and CDR2 is FQNNGV. The DNA of the CDR3 is TGTGCCAGCAGCTTCGGTTCGCGGGGGACAGGGGACGAAAAACTGTTTTTT. It translates to CASSFGSRGTGDEKLFF.

This clone showed up just once. V gene TRBV15 combines with J gene TRBJ2-3, with 7 bases fitting TRBD2. The CDR3 runs 17 residues. V was clipped by 0 bases and J by 2 bases; unmatched bases: 8. Germline lookup yields CDR1 LNHNV and CDR2 YYDKDF (reference sequence). Here the CDR3 DNA reads TGTGCCACCAGCAGAGATCTGGCGGGGGTGATCACAGATACGCAGTATTTT. It encodes CATSRDLAGVITDTQYF.

The gene calls are TRBV5-1 and TRBJ2-1, with TRBD2 identical over 7 bases. With 5 bases clipped from V and 3 bases from J, the junction kept 2 bases outside the gene matches. This CDR3 is 13 amino acids long. The germline V gene encodes CDR1 SGHRS and CDR2 YFSETQ. In nucleotides, the CDR3 is TGCGCCAGCAGTGGGGGGGACTACAATGAGCAGTTCTTC. It yields the protein CASSGGDYNEQFF.

The chain links TRBV2 to TRBJ1-1; no clear D gene. V lost 6 bases, J lost 3 bases, and 14 bases lay in between. The CDR3 consists of 14 residues. Looked up from germline, CDR1 is SNHLY and CDR2 is FYNNEI. The CDR3: CASSDPVAYTEAFF. CDR3 DNA: TGTGCCAGCAGCGATCCGGTTGCTTACACTGAAGCTTTCTTT.

In its sample, this clone was seen a few times. The chain joins TRBV7-9 to TRBJ1-1; D remains ambiguous. CDR3 size: 15 residues. V lost 2 bases, J lost 1 base, and 11 bases lay in between. Germline CDR1 and CDR2: SEHNR and FQNEAQ (reference sequence). CDR3 protein: CASSLRVRQNTEAFF. DNA of the CDR3: TGTGCCAGCAGCTTAAGAGTCAGGCAGAACACTGAAGCTTTCTTT.

The chain couples TRBV7-2 to TRBJ2-5; 8 nucleotides agree with TRBD1. V shed 7 bases, J shed 5 bases, and the junction held 6 bases outside the gene matches. Germline CDR1 reads SGHTA; CDR2 reads FQGNSA. This CDR3 spans 13 amino acids. The CDR3 here is CASTVQGVETQYF. Written as DNA, the CDR3 is TGTGCCAGCACGGTACAGGGGGTTGAGACCCAGTACTTC.

The chain couples TRBV2 to TRBJ2-3; TRBD1 matches at 7 bases. Germline V gene sequence: CDR1 SNHLY, CDR2 FYNNEI. V lost 6 bases to trimming and J lost 3 bases; unmatched junction nucleotides: 9. The CDR3 consists of 15 residues. The CDR3 DNA reads TGTGCCAGCAGCTCCACTAGGGGGCGGACAGATACGCAGTATTTT. Translated: CASSSTRGRTDTQYF.

The gene calls are TRBV18 and TRBJ2-7, with 8 bases lining up with TRBD1. After removal of 1 base from V and 7 bases from J, the junction contained 6 bases not matched to a gene. Germline V CDR1 and CDR2: KGHSH, LQKENI. The CDR3 length is 14 residues. The CDR3, as DNA: TGTGCCAGCTCACCACGGCAGGGGGCGGGAGAGCAGTACTTC. Protein sequence: CASSPRQGAGEQYF. Combining the CDR3 with reference TRBV18 and TRBJ2-7 gives the whole variable domain NAGVMQNPRHLVRRRGQEARLRCSPMKGHSHVYWYRQLPEEGLKFMVYLQKENIIDESGMPKERFSAEFPKEGPSILRIQQVVRGDSAAYFCASSPRQGAGEQYFGPGTRLTVT.

The chain is built from TRBV4-2 and TRBJ2-1; 10 bases match TRBD2. This CDR3 has 19 amino acids. The trim removed 4 bases at V and 6 bases at J, leaving 18 bases unmatched. CDR1 and CDR2 (germline): LGHNA, YNFKEQ. CDR3 bases: TGTGCCAGCAGCCTCTTTTCCCCCGAACTAGCGGGATATGCCAATGAGCAGTTCTTC. Translation: CASSLFSPELAGYANEQFF.

This chain links TRBV5-1 with TRBJ2-1, with 11 bases aligning to TRBD2. The trim removed 4 bases at V and 3 bases at J, leaving 9 bases unmatched. CDR1 is SGHRS and CDR2 is YFSETQ in the germline V gene. CDR3 size: 17 residues. CDR3 loop: CASSGGYSGRGYNEQFF. CDR3 sequence (DNA): TGCGCCAGCAGCGGGGGTTATAGCGGGAGGGGCTACAATGAGCAGTTCTTC.

CDR3 DNA sequence: TGTGCCACTCAACAGAACACTGAAGCTTTCTTT. Protein: CATQQNTEAFF. The chain employs TRBV27 and TRBJ1-1; unclear D gene. The CDR3 loop spans 11 amino acids. Trimming left V 10 bases short and J 1 base short, with 7 bases between. CDR1 MNHEY and CDR2 SMNVEV come from the germline V gene (reference sequence).

The rearrangement links TRBV5-1 to TRBJ1-4, with TRBD1 as a possible D gene (6 bases). V was clipped by 0 bases and J by 4 bases, with 7 bases between them. The CDR3 length is 14 residues. Germline values: CDR1 SGHRS, CDR2 YFSETQ. The CDR3 DNA is TGCGCCAGCAGCTTGGCCAGGGGTAATGAAAAACTGTTTTTT. Translated: CASSLARGNEKLFF.

The chain has TRBV5-1 and TRBJ1-1; TRBD1 might be the D (5 bases). Deletions cut 3 bases from V and 4 bases from J, with 10 bases between. This CDR3 has 13 amino acids. Germline values: CDR1 SGHRS, CDR2 YFSETQ. CDR3 region: CASSSGVSTEAFF. CDR3 coding DNA: TGCGCCAGCAGCTCGGGGGTTAGCACTGAAGCTTTCTTT.

The gene calls are TRBV7-9 and TRBJ2-7, with a weak D call TRBD2 (6 bases). V dropped 3 bases and J dropped 2 bases, with 14 bases sitting between them. The germline CDR1 and CDR2 sequences are SEHNR and FQNEAQ (reference sequence). The CDR3 totals 15 residues. The CDR3 loop is CASSLGGTGAYEQYF. For the CDR3, the DNA is TGTGCCAGCAGCTTGGGGGGAACTGGGGCCTACGAGCAGTACTTC. Using reference TRBV7-9 and TRBJ2-7 for the parts outside the CDR3, the full variable domain is DTGVSQNPRHKITKRGQNVTFRCDPISEHNRLYWYRQTLGQGPEFLTYFQNEAQLEKSRLLSDRFSAERPKGSFSTLEIQRTEQGDSAMYLCASSLGGTGAYEQYFGPGTRLTVT.